This entry lists 28 T cell receptor beta chains sequenced from one sample in a study of neurological immune-mediated disorders. As for time point: technical triplicate 1. TCRdb redid the calling of the 5' RACE reads with MiXCR, one entry per CDR3 protein. The sample includes 20,000 to 25,000 distinct CDR3 sequences, over 10% of them seen just once. Sequencing input: CD4+ T cells from blood. Source of these receptors: a female donor with HTLV-1-associated myelopathy (HAM/TSP).

This clonotype was seen repeatedly, ten times or more. The genes are TRBV20-1 and TRBJ2-2; D may be TRBD1 or TRBD2 (6 bases each). The CDR3 loop spans 15 amino acids. Trimming removed 6 bases from V and 1 base from J, with 15 bases in between. The germline gives CDR1 DFQATT, CDR2 SNEGSKA (reference sequence). In nucleotides, the CDR3 is TGCAGTGCCTATCGCGGGACACTGAACACCGGGGAGCTGTTTTTT. Its translation is CSAYRGTLNTGELFF.

The chain recombines TRBV11-3 with TRBJ2-1; D call uncertain. The CDR3 contains 10 residues. The V gene's germline CDR1 is SGHNT and CDR2 YENEEA. Trimming took off 4 bases at V and 5 bases at J, with 0 bases between the two ends. The CDR3, as DNA: TGTGCCAGCAGCTACAATGAGCAGTTCTTC. Amino acid sequence: CASSYNEQFF.

There are many counts of this clonotype. The rearrangement joins TRBV7-8 to TRBJ1-1; D might be TRBD1 (5 bases). The germline gives CDR1 SGHVS, CDR2 FQNEAQ. CDR3 length: 13 residues. V lost 5 bases, J lost 0 bases, and 7 bases lay in between. In nucleotides, the CDR3 is TGTGCCAGCAGCGGGACGCTGAACACTGAAGCTTTCTTT. It specifies CASSGTLNTEAFF.

In this sample, this clonotype turned up many times. The V gene is TRBV20-1, the J gene TRBJ2-1, with 11 bases lining up with TRBD1. This CDR3 contains 15 residues. V shed 3 bases and J 8 bases; nucleotides not matched to a gene: 9. Germline V CDR1 and CDR2: DFQATT, SNEGSKA (reference sequence). CDR3 in amino acids: CSASFRDRGGDEQFF. Written as DNA, the CDR3 is TGCAGTGCTAGCTTTAGGGACAGGGGGGGCGATGAGCAGTTCTTC.

There are many counts of this clonotype. The gene calls are TRBV29-1 and TRBJ2-7, with 12 positions matching TRBD1. Trimming took 7 bases from V and 5 from J; bases not matched to a gene: 6. The V gene's germline CDR1 is SQVTM and CDR2 ANQGSEA. This CDR3 spans 13 amino acids. CDR3 sequence: CSAGGTGGHEQYF. The DNA for the CDR3 is TGCAGCGCCGGTGGGACAGGGGGCCACGAGCAGTACTTC.

This clonotype was seen many times. The genes are TRBV6-5 and TRBJ2-1; 11 positions agree with TRBD2. This CDR3 is 13 amino acids long. After removal of 5 bases from V and 9 bases from J, the junction contained 3 bases not matched to a gene. Germline V gene data show CDR1 as MNHEY and CDR2 as SVGAGI. CDR3: CASSPLAGGEQFF. CDR3 nucleotides: TGTGCCAGCAGTCCCCTAGCGGGAGGTGAGCAGTTCTTC.

This clonotype occurred many times. The chain recombines TRBV5-1 with TRBJ1-5; 9 nucleotides match TRBD1. From germline, CDR1 is SGHRS and CDR2 YFSETQ. Unmatched junction bases numbered 2, after V lost 2 bases and J lost 5 bases. The CDR3 is made up of 14 amino acids. CDR3 coding DNA: TGCGCCAGCAGCTTACAGGGGGCTGATCAGCCCCAGCATTTT. This codes for CASSLQGADQPQHF.

This clonotype was counted ten times or more. The chain has TRBV2 and TRBJ2-7; possibly TRBD1 for D (5 bases). V shed 1 base and J shed 3 bases, with 13 bases lying between them. The V gene's germline CDR1 is SNHLY and CDR2 FYNNEI. The CDR3 covers 15 residues. The CDR3 here is CASSEDLQGRYEQYF. Here the CDR3 DNA reads TGTGCCAGCAGTGAAGATCTTCAGGGTCGCTACGAGCAGTACTTC.

This clonotype has ten or more counts. This rearrangement joins TRBV20-1 to TRBJ1-4; 8 nucleotides align to TRBD1. J gave up 5 bases and V 4 bases, and 9 bases lay outside the gene matches. CDR3 length: 15 residues. Germline CDR1 DFQATT, CDR2 SNEGSKA (reference sequence). The CDR3 DNA sequence: TGCAGTGCTATTCCAGGGGGCAACTACAATGAAAAACTGTTTTTT. Translating it yields CSAIPGGNYNEKLFF.

This clonotype has at least ten counts. The chain recombines TRBV7-8 with TRBJ2-3; no reliable D call. The CDR3 is 13 amino acids. Germline V gene sequence: CDR1 SGHVS, CDR2 FQNEAQ. V lost 5 bases to trimming and J lost 6 bases, with 12 bases between them. The CDR3 nucleotides read TGTGCCAGCAGCGCGTATGAGGCGGATACGCAGTATTTT. Protein: CASSAYEADTQYF.

This clonotype was counted many times. The chain links TRBV20-1 to TRBJ2-3, with D possibly TRBD2 on 5 matching bases. The CDR3 sequence is 17 residues long. The V gene's germline CDR1 is DFQATT and CDR2 SNEGSKA (reference sequence). Between the trimmed V and J ends, which lost 0 bases and 0 bases, there was a span of 16 bases. CDR3 DNA sequence: TGCAGTGCTAGAGATCTATTAGCGCATCCTAGCACAGATACGCAGTATTTT. Protein product: CSARDLLAHPSTDTQYF.

In its sample, this clonotype was seen many times. The chain joins TRBV4-2 to TRBJ2-1; D is unresolved. The ends were cut back, 3 bases at V and 2 bases at J, with 11 bases in the middle. The CDR3 has 15 residues. The germline V gene has CDR1 LGHNA and CDR2 YNFKEQ. CDR3 sequence reads: CASSQVGSAYNEQFF. CDR3 bases: TGTGCCAGCAGCCAGGTCGGTTCGGCCTACAATGAGCAGTTCTTC.

This clonotype has at least ten counts. This chain links TRBV18 with TRBJ2-3, with TRBD1 identical over 7 bases. There are 13 residues in the CDR3. Germline loops: CDR1 KGHSH, CDR2 LQKENI. Trimming removed 1 base from V and 13 bases from J; junction bases left unmatched: 8. CDR3 loop: CASSPRQGPPEYF. Here the CDR3 DNA reads TGTGCCAGCTCACCACGACAGGGACCACCGGAGTATTTT.

This clonotype was observed many times. The chain uses TRBV20-1 and TRBJ2-7, with 10 bases identical to TRBD1. Germline CDR1 DFQATT, CDR2 SNEGSKA (reference sequence). V lost 3 bases to trimming and J lost 6 bases; unmatched junction nucleotides: 2. This CDR3 comprises 12 residues. The CDR3 coding sequence is TGCAGTGCTAGGGGACAGGGGACCGAGCAGTACTTC. Translated: CSARGQGTEQYF.

This clonotype was counted many times. This rearrangement joins TRBV16 to TRBJ2-1; no clear D. V was trimmed by 2 bases and J by 9 bases, leaving 14 bases between them. CDR1 and CDR2 from the germline V gene are KGHSY and FQNENV. The CDR3 runs 14 residues. CDR3 bases: TGTGCCAGCAGCCAACGGTCAACGTTAGTTGAGCAGTTCTTC. Translating gives CASSQRSTLVEQFF.

This clonotype appeared many times. The chain joins TRBV5-1 to TRBJ1-6; D is unclear. Trimming cost V 0 bases and J 0 bases, with 4 bases left between them. The CDR3 runs 15 residues. The germline V gene encodes CDR1 SGHRS and CDR2 YFSETQ. CDR3 in amino acids: CASSLESSYNSPLHF. CDR3 nucleotides: TGCGCCAGCAGCTTGGAGAGCTCCTATAATTCACCCCTCCACTTT. Full variable domain (rest looked up from reference TRBV5-1 and TRBJ1-6): KAGVTQTPRYLIKTRGQQVTLSCSPISGHRSVSWYQQTPGQGLQFLFEYFSETQRNKGNFPGRFSGRQFSNSRSEMNVSTLELGDSALYLCASSLESSYNSPLHFGNGTRLTVT.

The table lists this clonotype with many counts. The CDR3 here is CSVELAGGRYEQYF. CDR3 nucleotide sequence: TGCAGCGTTGAATTAGCGGGAGGTCGGTACGAGCAGTACTTC. The chain employs TRBV29-1 and TRBJ2-7; 10 bases are a match to TRBD2. The CDR3 extends over 14 amino acids. Trimming at V came to 2 bases and at J to 4 bases, leaving 5 bases not matched to a gene. Germline assignment: CDR1 SQVTM and CDR2 ANQGSEA.

This clonotype appeared many times. The chain carries TRBV5-6 and TRBJ2-1; 8 nucleotides line up with TRBD2. Losses at the gene ends were 1 base for V and 4 bases for J; bases not matched to a gene: 13. CDR1 SGHDT and CDR2 YYEEEE come from the germline V gene. The CDR3 contains 18 residues. CDR3 loop: CASSLRDGKRGTYNEQFF. The CDR3 nucleotides are TGTGCCAGCAGCTTGAGGGATGGGAAGCGGGGGACATACAATGAGCAGTTCTTC.

By sample fraction, this clonotype is medium-sized. This sequence joins TRBV20-1 and TRBJ2-3; the match to TRBD2 covers 10 bases. CDR3 length equals 16 residues. After removal of 0 bases from V and 4 bases from J, the junction contained 7 bases not matched to a gene. CDR1 and CDR2 from the germline V gene are DFQATT and SNEGSKA (reference sequence). CDR3 coding DNA: TGCAGTGCTAGAGATTTGAGCGGGAGGGCCGCAGATACGCAGTATTTT. Protein sequence: CSARDLSGRAADTQYF.

This clonotype was detected many times. This chain connects TRBV6-1 to TRBJ2-7; D is perhaps TRBD1 or TRBD2 (5 bases each). Germline CDR1 and CDR2: MNHNS and SASEGT. This CDR3 spans 13 amino acids. The germline V and J ends were trimmed by 9 bases and 6 bases, with 18 bases remaining between them. CDR3 DNA: TGTGCCAGTAAGTATACGTCTGGGGGCGAGCAGTACTTC. Its translation is CASKYTSGGEQYF.

Many counts were recorded for this clonotype. V usage is TRBV29-1 and J usage is TRBJ2-1; maybe TRBD1 (6 bases). Germline V gene sequence: CDR1 SQVTM, CDR2 ANQGSEA. The CDR3 covers 14 residues. V was clipped by 4 bases and J by 8 bases, with 18 bases between them. The CDR3 sequence: CSVVRAVGGDEQFF. CDR3 DNA sequence: TGCAGCGTTGTAAGGGCGGTTGGGGGCGATGAGCAGTTCTTC.

This clonotype is medium-sized (0.01 to 0.1%). The V call is TRBV20-1, the J call TRBJ2-1; D unclear. The CDR3 covers 15 residues. In germline, CDR1 is DFQATT, CDR2 SNEGSKA (reference sequence). Trimming cost V 0 bases and J 5 bases, with 14 bases left between them. The CDR3 sequence: CSARDVKGSDNEQFF. In DNA form, the CDR3 reads TGCAGTGCTAGAGATGTAAAGGGCTCTGACAATGAGCAGTTCTTC.

This clonotype was observed at least ten times. The chain employs TRBV7-6 and TRBJ2-1, with D maybe TRBD2 (5 bases). Trimming took off 1 base at V and 8 bases at J, with 15 bases between the two ends. CDR1 is SGHVS, CDR2 FNYEAQ, per germline. The CDR3 totals 15 residues. The chain's CDR3 is CASSLVYEGTDEQFF. The CDR3 region has the DNA TGTGCCAGCAGCTTAGTTTACGAGGGAACCGATGAGCAGTTCTTC.

This clonotype was observed at least ten times. The V gene is TRBV5-1, the J gene TRBJ1-5, with 10 positions matching TRBD1. The V and J ends lost 0 bases and 7 bases, in that order; junction bases with no gene match: 7. CDR3 size: 16 residues. Per germline, CDR1 SGHRS and CDR2 YFSETQ. In DNA, the CDR3 is TGCGCCAGCAGCTTGGGGGGGACAGGGGATCGGCAGCCCCAGCATTTT. This sequence encodes CASSLGGTGDRQPQHF.

This clonotype was found many times. The gene calls are TRBV7-3 and TRBJ2-5; 8 positions agree with TRBD1. Per the germline V gene, CDR1 is SGHTA and CDR2 is FQGTGA. V lost 4 bases to trimming and J lost 4 bases; unmatched junction nucleotides: 8. The CDR3 has 15 residues. CDR3 region: CASSSGQGWGETQYF. CDR3 in DNA: TGTGCCAGCAGCTCTGGACAGGGTTGGGGAGAGACCCAGTACTTC.

This clonotype was counted ten times or more. This chain uses TRBV6-5 with TRBJ2-3, with 7 nucleotides matching TRBD1. This CDR3 region has 14 residues. V gave up 5 bases and J gave up 14 bases; unmatched junction bases: 16. The germline V gene encodes CDR1 MNHEY and CDR2 SVGAGI. The CDR3 sequence is CASSRPGGPAAWYF. The CDR3 DNA sequence: TGTGCCAGCAGTCGGCCAGGGGGTCCCGCCGCGTGGTATTTT.

This clonotype was found many times. The CDR3 sequence: CSASETPTRGTQYF. The CDR3 region has the DNA TGCAGTGCTAGTGAGACTCCTACCCGCGGGACCCAGTACTTC. This rearrangement joins TRBV20-1 to TRBJ2-5, with D uncertain. CDR3 length: 14 amino acids. V gave up 3 bases and J gave up 7 bases, with 18 bases separating them. Looked up from germline, CDR1 is DFQATT and CDR2 is SNEGSKA (reference sequence).

This clonotype was counted many times. The CDR3 sequence is CASRLMREGPGEKNMTTQYF. In DNA form, the CDR3 reads TGTGCAAGTCGCTTAATGCGGGAGGGCCCTGGGGAAAAAAATATGACGACCCAGTACTTC. The J gene is TRBJ2-5, the V gene TRBV12-2; the tabulated D call, TRBD2, remains unverified against the DNA. TRBV12-2 corresponds to a pseudogene. The CDR3 is 20 residues long.